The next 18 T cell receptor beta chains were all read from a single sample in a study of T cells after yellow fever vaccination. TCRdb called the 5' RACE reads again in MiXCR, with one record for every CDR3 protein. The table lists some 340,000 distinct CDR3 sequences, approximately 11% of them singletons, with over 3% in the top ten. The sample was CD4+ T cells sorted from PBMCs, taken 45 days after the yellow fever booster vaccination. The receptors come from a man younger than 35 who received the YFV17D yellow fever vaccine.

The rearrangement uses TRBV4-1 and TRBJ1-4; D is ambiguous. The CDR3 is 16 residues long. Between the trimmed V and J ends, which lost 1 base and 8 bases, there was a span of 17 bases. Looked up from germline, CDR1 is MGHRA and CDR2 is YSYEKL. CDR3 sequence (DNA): TGCGCCAGCAGCCAAGGTCGCGGAAATCTCGTGGAAAAACTGTTTTTT. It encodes CASSQGRGNLVEKLFF.

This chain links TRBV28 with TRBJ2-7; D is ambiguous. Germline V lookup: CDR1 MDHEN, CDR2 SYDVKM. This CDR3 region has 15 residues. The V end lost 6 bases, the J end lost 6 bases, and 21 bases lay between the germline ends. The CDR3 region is CASSPLGARYGEQYV. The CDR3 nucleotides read TGTGCCAGCAGCCCCCTCGGCGCGAGGTACGGCGAGCAGTACGTC.

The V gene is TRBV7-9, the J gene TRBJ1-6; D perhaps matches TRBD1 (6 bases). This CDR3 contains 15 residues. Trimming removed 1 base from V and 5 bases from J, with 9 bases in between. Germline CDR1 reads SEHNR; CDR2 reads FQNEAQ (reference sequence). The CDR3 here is CASSLGRGDNSPLHF. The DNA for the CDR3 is TGTGCCAGCAGCTTAGGGAGGGGGGATAATTCACCCCTCCACTTT.

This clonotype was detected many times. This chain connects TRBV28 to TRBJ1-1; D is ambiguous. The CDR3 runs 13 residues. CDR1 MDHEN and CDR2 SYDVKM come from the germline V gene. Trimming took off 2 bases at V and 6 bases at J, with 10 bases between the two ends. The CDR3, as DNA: TGTGCCAGCAGTTTACCGGTCTCTTCTGAAGCTTTCTTT. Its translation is CASSLPVSSEAFF.

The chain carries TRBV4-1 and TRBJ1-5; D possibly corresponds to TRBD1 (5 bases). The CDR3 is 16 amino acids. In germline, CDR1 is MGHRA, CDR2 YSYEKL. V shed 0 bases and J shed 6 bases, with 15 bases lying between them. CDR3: CASSQDLLRRGQPQHF. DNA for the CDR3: TGCGCCAGCAGCCAAGATCTCCTTAGGAGGGGTCAGCCCCAGCATTTT.

CDR3 protein: CASSSGQVYYEQYV. CDR3 DNA sequence: TGTGCCAGCAGCTCGGGACAGGTTTACTACGAGCAGTACGTC. The rearrangement links TRBV11-2 to TRBJ2-7, with TRBD1 matching 8 bases. V shed 4 bases, J shed 3 bases, and the junction held 5 bases outside the gene matches. The CDR3 runs to 14 residues. Germline V gene data show CDR1 as SGHAT and CDR2 as FQNNGV.

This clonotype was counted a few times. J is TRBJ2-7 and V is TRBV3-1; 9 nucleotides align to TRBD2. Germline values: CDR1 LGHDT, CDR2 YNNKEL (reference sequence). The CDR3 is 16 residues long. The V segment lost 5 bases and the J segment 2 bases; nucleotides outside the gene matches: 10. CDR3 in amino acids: CASSAPGGGATYEQYF. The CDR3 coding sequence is TGTGCCAGCAGCGCCCCTGGCGGGGGGGCCACCTACGAGCAGTACTTC.

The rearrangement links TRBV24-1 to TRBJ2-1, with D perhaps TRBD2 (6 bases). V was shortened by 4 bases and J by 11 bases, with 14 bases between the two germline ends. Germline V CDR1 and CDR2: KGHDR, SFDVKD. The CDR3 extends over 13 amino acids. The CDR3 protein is CATSDSGTRKQFF. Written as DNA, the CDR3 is TGTGCCACCAGTGACTCCGGGACTCGAAAGCAGTTCTTC.

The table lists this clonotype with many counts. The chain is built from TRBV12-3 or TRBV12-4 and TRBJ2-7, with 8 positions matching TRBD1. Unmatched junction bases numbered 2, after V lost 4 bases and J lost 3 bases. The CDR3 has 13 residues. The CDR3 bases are TGTGCCAGCAGTTACGACAGGGGCTACGAGCAGTACTTC. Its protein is CASSYDRGYEQYF.

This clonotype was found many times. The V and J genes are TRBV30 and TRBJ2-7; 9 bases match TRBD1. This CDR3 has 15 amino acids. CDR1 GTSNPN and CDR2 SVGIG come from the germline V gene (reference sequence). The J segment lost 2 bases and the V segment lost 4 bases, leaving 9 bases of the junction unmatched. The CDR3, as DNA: TGTGCCTGGAAGGGGGACAGGGAGGGGGCCTACGAGCAGTACTTC. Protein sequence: CAWKGDREGAYEQYF.

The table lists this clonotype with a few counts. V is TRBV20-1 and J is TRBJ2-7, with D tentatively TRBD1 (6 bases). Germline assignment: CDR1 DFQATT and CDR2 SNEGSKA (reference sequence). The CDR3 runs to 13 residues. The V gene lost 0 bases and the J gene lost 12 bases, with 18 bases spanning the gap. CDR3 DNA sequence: TGCAGTGCTAGAGATCAGGATGGACAGTTTCGGTACTTC. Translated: CSARDQDGQFRYF.

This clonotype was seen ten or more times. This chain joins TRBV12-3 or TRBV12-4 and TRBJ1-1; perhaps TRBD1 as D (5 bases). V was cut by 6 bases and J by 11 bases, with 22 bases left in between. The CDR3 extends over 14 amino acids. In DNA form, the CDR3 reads TGTGCCAGCAGCCCGACGGGGGGGGATGGATGGGCTTTCTTT. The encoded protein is CASSPTGGDGWAFF.

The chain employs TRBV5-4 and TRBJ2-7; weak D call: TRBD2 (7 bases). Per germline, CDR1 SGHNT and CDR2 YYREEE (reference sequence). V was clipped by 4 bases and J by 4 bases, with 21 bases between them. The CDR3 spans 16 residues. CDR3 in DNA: TGTGCCAGCAGCCTAGGGGGGGGCGTGGGATCTTACGAGCAGTACGTC. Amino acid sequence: CASSLGGGVGSYEQYV.

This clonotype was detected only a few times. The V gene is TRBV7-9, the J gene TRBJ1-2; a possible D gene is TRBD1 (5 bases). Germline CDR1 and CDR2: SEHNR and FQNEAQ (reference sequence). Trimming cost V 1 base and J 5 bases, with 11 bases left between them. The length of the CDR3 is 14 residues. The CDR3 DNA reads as TGTGCCAGCAGCTTAGAAGGGGCCACGTATGGCTACACCTTC. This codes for CASSLEGATYGYTF.

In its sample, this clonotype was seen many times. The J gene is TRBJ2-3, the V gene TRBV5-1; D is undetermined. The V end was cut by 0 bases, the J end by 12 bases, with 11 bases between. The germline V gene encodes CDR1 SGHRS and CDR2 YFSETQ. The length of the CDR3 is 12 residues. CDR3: CASSLERTPQYF. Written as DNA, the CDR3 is TGCGCCAGCAGCTTGGAGCGCACCCCACAGTATTTT.

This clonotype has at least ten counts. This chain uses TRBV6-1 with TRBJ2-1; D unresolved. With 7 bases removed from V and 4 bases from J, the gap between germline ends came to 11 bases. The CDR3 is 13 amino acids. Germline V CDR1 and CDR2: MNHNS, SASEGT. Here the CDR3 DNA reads TGTGCCAGCATTCTCGACGGATACAATGAGCAGTTCTTC. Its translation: CASILDGYNEQFF.

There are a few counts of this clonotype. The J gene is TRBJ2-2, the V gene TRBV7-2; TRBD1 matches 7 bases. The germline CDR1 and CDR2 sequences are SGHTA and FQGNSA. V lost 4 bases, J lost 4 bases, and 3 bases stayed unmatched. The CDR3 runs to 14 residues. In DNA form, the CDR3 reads TGTGCCAGCAGCTCGAGGACAGGCACCGGGGAGCTGTTTTTT. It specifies CASSSRTGTGELFF.

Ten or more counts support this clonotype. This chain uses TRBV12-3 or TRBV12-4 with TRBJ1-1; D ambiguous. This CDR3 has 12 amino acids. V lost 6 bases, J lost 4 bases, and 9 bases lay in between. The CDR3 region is CASSLWATEAFF. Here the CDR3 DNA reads TGTGCCAGCAGCCTTTGGGCCACTGAAGCTTTCTTT.